A single sample gave rise to the 13 T cell receptor beta chains below, sequenced in a study of CD8+ T cells in alopecia areata. Extracted RNA was reverse transcribed, and the resulting cDNA served as sequencing template. The table came from immunoSEQ multiplex PCR; TCRdb's copy has only in-frame clones and leaves some out. The profile shows some 150,000 clones, around 87% of them singletons. The treatment: oral pan-JAK inhibitor, 5-10 mg twice daily. The sequencing used CD8+ T cells sorted from blood, collected at week 4, from a patient treated with tofacitinib. The origin of the receptors is a human donor with alopecia areata.

The chain combines TRBV7-6 with TRBJ2-6; 9 bases match TRBD1. Germline V gives CDR1 SGHVS, CDR2 FNYEAQ. This CDR3 region has 16 residues. J was trimmed by 2 bases and V by 4 bases; bases with no gene match: 3. CDR3 sequence (DNA): TGTGCCAGCAGCTCGAACAGGGGGCCTGGGGCCAACGTCCTGACTTTC. Translating gives CASSSNRGPGANVLTF.

The chain joins TRBV6-5 to TRBJ1-1; a possible D gene is TRBD1 (6 bases). This CDR3 comprises 13 residues. The V and J ends lost 5 bases and 5 bases respectively, with 12 bases between them. The germline gives CDR1 MNHEY, CDR2 SVGAGI. CDR3 coding DNA: TGTGCCAGCAGTCCCACACAGGGAACTGAAGCTTTCTTT. It specifies CASSPTQGTEAFF.

The chain carries TRBV25-1 and TRBJ2-5; D is unclear. This CDR3 has 12 amino acids. V was pared by 3 bases and J by 1 base, with 3 bases between. From germline, CDR1 is MGHDK and CDR2 SYGVNS. The CDR3 spells CASSDFQETQYF. The CDR3 DNA sequence: TGTGCCAGCAGTGATTTCCAAGAGACCCAGTACTTC.

The V and J genes are TRBV6-5 and TRBJ1-1; D ambiguous. From germline, CDR1 is MNHEY and CDR2 SVGAGI. V lost 6 bases and J lost 0, with 8 bases in between. The length of the CDR3 is 13 residues. Here the CDR3 reads CASSTGVNTEAFF. CDR3 in DNA: TGTGCCAGCAGCACCGGGGTGAACACTGAAGCTTTCTTT.

This clone has just a few counts. This chain joins TRBV4-1 and TRBJ2-7; D gene uncertain. The CDR3 runs 14 residues. CDR1 and CDR2 from the germline V gene are MGHRA and YSYEKL. V lost 0 bases to trimming and J lost 3 bases, with 9 bases between them. The CDR3 reads CASSQDRSDYEQYF. In DNA form, the CDR3 reads TGCGCCAGCAGCCAAGATCGGTCTGACTACGAGCAGTACTTC.

This chain joins TRBV23-1 and TRBJ1-5, with D possibly being TRBD1 (5 bases). TRBV23-1 is an ORF for which the function is uncertain. This CDR3 is built from 14 residues. The germline V and J ends were trimmed by 6 bases and 2 bases, with 11 bases remaining between them. In DNA, the CDR3 is TGCGCCAGCAGGGTGAGGGGTCGCAATCAGCCCCAGCATTTT. It is translated as CASRVRGRNQPQHF.

The V and J genes are TRBV7-6 and TRBJ1-5, with D perhaps matching TRBD1 (5 bases). The CDR3 is 16 residues long. Trimming removed 1 base at V and 1 base at J, with 11 bases between. Per the germline V gene, CDR1 is SGHVS and CDR2 is FNYEAQ. In DNA, the CDR3 is TGTGCCAGCAGCTTAGAACAGCCAGGGAGCAATCAGCCCCAGCATTTT. It is translated as CASSLEQPGSNQPQHF. Variable domain in full (rest from reference TRBV7-6 and TRBJ1-5): GAGVSQSPRYKVTKRGQDVALRCDPISGHVSLYWYRQALGQGPEFLTYFNYEAQQDKSGLPNDRFSAERPEGSISTLTIQRTEQRDSAMYRCASSLEQPGSNQPQHFGDGTRLSIL.

The genes are TRBV29-1 and TRBJ2-2; TRBD1 might be the D (6 bases). Between the trimmed V and J ends, which lost 2 bases and 6 bases, there was a span of 10 bases. The CDR3 loop spans 13 amino acids. Per the germline V gene, CDR1 is SQVTM and CDR2 is ANQGSEA. The CDR3 sequence is CSVEPEGAGELFF. As DNA, the CDR3 is TGCAGCGTTGAACCAGAGGGGGCCGGGGAGCTGTTTTTT.

The chain joins TRBV11-2 to TRBJ2-1, with 10 positions matching TRBD1. With 4 bases clipped from V and 3 bases from J, the junction kept 3 bases outside the gene matches. The CDR3 covers 15 residues. The germline gives CDR1 SGHAT, CDR2 FQNNGV. The CDR3: CASSYGTGVYNEQFF. The CDR3 DNA reads as TGTGCCAGCAGCTATGGGACAGGGGTCTACAATGAGCAGTTCTTC.

The gene calls are TRBV25-1 and TRBJ2-2, with 8 bases fitting TRBD1. The V gene end was trimmed by 5 bases and the J gene end by 0 bases; junction bases not matched to a gene: 2. The germline V gene has CDR1 MGHDK and CDR2 SYGVNS. The CDR3 has 15 residues. The CDR3 DNA sequence: TGTGCCAGCAGTCACAGGGGGTCGAACACCGGGGAGCTGTTTTTT. It encodes CASSHRGSNTGELFF.

The rearrangement links TRBV5-6 to TRBJ2-7, with D possibly being TRBD1 (6 bases). V was pared by 6 bases and J by 5 bases, with 24 bases between. The length of the CDR3 is 16 residues. The germline V gene encodes CDR1 SGHDT and CDR2 YYEEEE. Written as DNA, the CDR3 is TGTGCCAGCAATCCCCTGAGAGGGGGATCCCACCACGAGCAGTACTTC. It translates to CASNPLRGGSHHEQYF.

V gene TRBV25-1 combines with J gene TRBJ1-1; D remains unclear. CDR3 size: 13 residues. Trimming shortened V by 3 bases and J by 5 bases, and 10 bases separated the two germline ends. In germline, CDR1 is MGHDK, CDR2 SYGVNS. The chain's CDR3 is CASSDNGWTEAFF. The CDR3 DNA follows: TGTGCCAGCAGTGACAATGGATGGACTGAAGCTTTCTTT.

The table lists this clone with a count of one. The chain is built from TRBV29-1 and TRBJ2-1; D gene unclear. V was trimmed by 5 bases and J by 0 bases, leaving 14 bases between them. Germline V gene lookup returns CDR1 SQVTM and CDR2 ANQGSEA. The CDR3 is 15 residues long. CDR3 sequence: CSVPNRRNSYNEQFF. Here the CDR3 DNA reads TGCAGCGTTCCAAATAGACGGAACTCCTACAATGAGCAGTTCTTC.